Following are 9 T cell receptor beta chains from one sample sequenced in a study of blood T cell repertoires in COVID-19. Method: immunoSEQ multiplex PCR; TCRdb's copy keeps in-frame clones and lacks some. Of fewer than 300,000 clones in the sample, roughly four fifths were seen once. Material: peripheral blood. These receptors came from a person aged 70 to 85 with COVID-19, enrolled during active disease.

The chain combines TRBV15 with TRBJ2-7; a possible D gene is TRBD2 (6 bases). There are 15 residues in the CDR3. Trimming stripped 1 base from V and 3 bases from J, with 13 bases between. Germline lookup yields CDR1 LNHNV and CDR2 YYDKDF (reference sequence). CDR3 in DNA: TGTGCCACCAGCAGAGTTAGGGACTCCCACTACGAGCAGTACTTC. Residues: CATSRVRDSHYEQYF.

At least ten counts were recorded for this clone. The chain links TRBV4-1 to TRBJ2-7, with 8 bases aligning to TRBD2. V shed 4 bases, J shed 6 bases, and the junction held 8 bases outside the gene matches. Germline V gene lookup returns CDR1 MGHRA and CDR2 YSYEKL. The CDR3 contains 14 residues. The CDR3 DNA is TGCGCCAGCAGCCCCCACACTAGCGGTACCGAGCAGTACTTC. It translates to CASSPHTSGTEQYF.

The chain employs TRBV7-8 and TRBJ2-7, with D unclear. The V gene's germline CDR1 is SGHVS and CDR2 FQNEAQ. This CDR3 comprises 14 residues. The V end was cut by 0 bases, the J end by 6 bases, with 12 bases between. CDR3 nucleotides: TGTGCCAGCAGCTTAGCAGGCAGGCCGTCCGAGCAGTACTTC. Residues: CASSLAGRPSEQYF.

This clone was counted between two and nine times. The CDR3 coding sequence is TGCGCCAGCAGCTTACAGGGAGAGCAGTACTTC. This translates into CASSLQGEQYF. This rearrangement joins TRBV5-1 to TRBJ2-7; weak D call: TRBD1 (6 bases). The CDR3 loop spans 11 amino acids. V was pared by 2 bases and J by 7 bases, with 7 bases between. Germline V gives CDR1 SGHRS, CDR2 YFSETQ.

This clone was recorded at least ten times. J is TRBJ2-7 and V is TRBV30; 7 nucleotides align to TRBD1. With V trimmed by 8 bases and J by 3 bases, 10 bases remained unmatched. The CDR3 is 13 residues long. CDR1 is GTSNPN, CDR2 SVGIG, per germline (reference sequence). CDR3 coding DNA: TGTGCCGGTGCGGTGGCAGGGGGCTACGAGCAGTACTTC. This translates into CAGAVAGGYEQYF.

J is TRBJ1-5 and V is TRBV20-1; D gene unclear. The length of the CDR3 is 13 residues. Germline V gene data show CDR1 as DFQATT and CDR2 as SNEGSKA (reference sequence). Deletions cut 3 bases from V and 1 base from J, with 7 bases between. CDR3 residues: CSASGLSNQPQHF. The CDR3 region has the DNA TGCAGTGCTAGTGGACTGAGCAATCAGCCCCAGCATTTT.

The chain is built from TRBV3-1 (or the pseudogene TRBV3-2) and TRBJ1-1; possibly TRBD1 for D (5 bases). Per the germline V gene, CDR1 is LGHDT and CDR2 is YNNKEL (reference sequence). Trimming removed 3 bases at V and 8 bases at J, with 19 bases between. The CDR3 is made up of 15 amino acids. CDR3 in amino acids: CASSHPPQAAREAFF. CDR3 bases: TGTGCCAGCAGCCATCCCCCACAGGCCGCCAGAGAAGCTTTCTTT.

The rearrangement links TRBV6-2 or TRBV6-3 to TRBJ1-1; possibly TRBD1 for D (5 bases). The CDR3 spans 13 residues. Looked up from germline, CDR1 is MNHEY and CDR2 is SVGEGT. V gave up 3 bases and J gave up 12 bases, with 17 bases separating them. CDR3 coding DNA: TGTGCCAGCAGTTATGGGGGGTATCAAAGTTCTTTCTTT. This codes for CASSYGGYQSSFF.

The chain recombines TRBV4-1 with TRBJ2-5; possible D gene TRBD1, 6 bases. Germline lookup yields CDR1 MGHRA and CDR2 YSYEKL. The ends were cut back, 0 bases at V and 0 bases at J, with 11 bases in the middle. The CDR3 sequence is 16 residues long. CDR3 sequence reads: CASSQDRGKYQETQYF. CDR3 bases: TGCGCCAGCAGCCAAGACAGGGGAAAGTACCAAGAGACCCAGTACTTC.